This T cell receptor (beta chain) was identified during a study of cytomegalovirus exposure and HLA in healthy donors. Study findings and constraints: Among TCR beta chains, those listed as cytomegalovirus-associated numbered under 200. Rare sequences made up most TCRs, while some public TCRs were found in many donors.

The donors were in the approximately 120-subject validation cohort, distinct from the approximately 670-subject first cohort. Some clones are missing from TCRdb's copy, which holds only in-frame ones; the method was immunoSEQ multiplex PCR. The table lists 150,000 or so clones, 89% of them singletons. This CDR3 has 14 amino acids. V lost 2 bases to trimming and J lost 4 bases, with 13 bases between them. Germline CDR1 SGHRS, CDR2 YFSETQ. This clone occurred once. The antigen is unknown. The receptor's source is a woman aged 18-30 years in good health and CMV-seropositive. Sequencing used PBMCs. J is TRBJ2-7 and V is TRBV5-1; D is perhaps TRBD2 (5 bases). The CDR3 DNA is TGCGCCAGCAGCTTAAGCGGATCATTTTACGAGCAGTACTTC. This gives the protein CASSLSGSFYEQYF.